This T cell receptor (beta chain) derives from a study of CD8 T cells in ankylosing spondylitis. Points from the study as a whole: Made up of 7 to 9 highly homologous variants, a TCR beta motif appeared characteristic of ankylosing spondylitis blood. Within peripheral blood, clones linked to disease were CD8+ and relatively rare. There were earlier reports of some motif variants in reactive arthritis synovial fluid and blood.

The CDR3 consists of 17 residues. Looked up from germline, CDR1 is LGHNA and CDR2 is YNFKEQ. Trimming at V came to 2 bases and at J to 3 bases, leaving 10 bases not matched to a gene. On this clonotype: Its antigen is still unknown.

Quantitative 5'-RACE with molecular barcodes generated TCR beta libraries. Each CDR3 protein gets one entry after TCRdb re-called the 5' RACE reads with MiXCR. The sample holds 250,000 to 350,000 distinct CDR3 sequences, 20% seen once. The chain is built from TRBV4-2 and TRBJ2-7; 10 nucleotides agree with TRBD2. The receptor's source is a male donor with ankylosing spondylitis or in good health (not recorded which). Sequencing was carried out using blood, either unsorted or a sorted T cell fraction (not recorded which). The CDR3 DNA sequence: TGTGCCAGCAGCCAAAGTGCGGCTAGCGGGGGACTCTACGAGCAGTACGTC. Its translation: CASSQSAASGGLYEQYV.